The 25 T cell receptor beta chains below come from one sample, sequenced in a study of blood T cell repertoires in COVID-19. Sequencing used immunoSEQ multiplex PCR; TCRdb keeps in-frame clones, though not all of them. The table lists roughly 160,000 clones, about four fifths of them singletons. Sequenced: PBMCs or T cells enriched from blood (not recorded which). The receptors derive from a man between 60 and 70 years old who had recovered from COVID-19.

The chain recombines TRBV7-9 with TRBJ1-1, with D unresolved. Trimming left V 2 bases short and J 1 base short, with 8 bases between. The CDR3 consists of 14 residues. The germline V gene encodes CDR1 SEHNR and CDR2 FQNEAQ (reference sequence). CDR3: CASSLLAENTEAFF. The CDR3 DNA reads TGTGCCAGCAGCTTACTGGCGGAGAACACTGAAGCTTTCTTT.

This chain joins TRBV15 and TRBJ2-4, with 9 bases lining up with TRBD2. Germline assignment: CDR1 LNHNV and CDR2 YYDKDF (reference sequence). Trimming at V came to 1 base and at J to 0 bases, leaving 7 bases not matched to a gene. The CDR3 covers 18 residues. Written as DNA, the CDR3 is TGTGCCACCAGCAGAGCGGCTAGCGGGACCATAGCCAAAAACATTCAGTACTTC. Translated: CATSRAASGTIAKNIQYF.

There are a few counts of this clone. This CDR3 reads CSASTPLGGSPLHF. The CDR3 DNA reads TGCAGTGCTAGTACGCCCTTGGGAGGTTCACCCCTCCACTTT. The chain has TRBV20-1 and TRBJ1-6; D gene unclear. V was pared by 3 bases and J by 9 bases, with 15 bases between. Germline V gene lookup returns CDR1 DFQATT and CDR2 SNEGSKA (reference sequence). The length of the CDR3 is 14 residues.

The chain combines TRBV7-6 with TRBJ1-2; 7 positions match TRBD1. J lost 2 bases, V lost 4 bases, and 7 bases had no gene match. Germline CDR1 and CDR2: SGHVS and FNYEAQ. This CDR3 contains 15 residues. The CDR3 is CASSSGQSLNYGYTF. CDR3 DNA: TGTGCCAGCAGCTCGGGACAGTCTTTGAACTATGGCTACACCTTC.

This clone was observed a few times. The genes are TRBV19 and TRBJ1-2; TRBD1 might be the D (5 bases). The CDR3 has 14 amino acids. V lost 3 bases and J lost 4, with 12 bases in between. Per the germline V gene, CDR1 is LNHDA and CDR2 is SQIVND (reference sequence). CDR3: CASSIQGISYGYTF. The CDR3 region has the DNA TGTGCCAGTAGTATTCAGGGAATATCCTATGGCTACACCTTC.

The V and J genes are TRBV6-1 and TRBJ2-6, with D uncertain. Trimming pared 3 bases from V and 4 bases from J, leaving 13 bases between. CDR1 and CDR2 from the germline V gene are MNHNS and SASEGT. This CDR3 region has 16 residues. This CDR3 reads CASSEPSGAGANVLTF. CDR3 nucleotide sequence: TGTGCCAGCAGTGAGCCTTCGGGTGCCGGGGCCAACGTCCTGACTTTC.

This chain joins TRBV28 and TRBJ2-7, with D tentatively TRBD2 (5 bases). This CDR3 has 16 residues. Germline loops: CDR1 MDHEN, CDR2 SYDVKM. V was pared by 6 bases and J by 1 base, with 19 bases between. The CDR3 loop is CASRRRVASISYEQYF. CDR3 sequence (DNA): TGTGCCAGCAGGCGTCGAGTAGCGTCAATTTCCTACGAGCAGTACTTC.

The DNA for the CDR3 is TGTGCCAGCAGCCCAAATATTGGACAAACCTACGAGCAGTACTTC. Its translation is CASSPNIGQTYEQYF. The chain combines TRBV11-1 with TRBJ2-7, with D maybe TRBD1 (5 bases). CDR3 size: 15 residues. Trimming took 5 bases from V and 2 from J, leaving 16 bases between them. The V gene's germline CDR1 is SGHAT and CDR2 FQDESV (reference sequence).

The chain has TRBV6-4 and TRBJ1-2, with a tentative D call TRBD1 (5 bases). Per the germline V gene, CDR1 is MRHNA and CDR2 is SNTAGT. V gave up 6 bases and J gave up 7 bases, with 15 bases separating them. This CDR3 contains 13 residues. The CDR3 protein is CASRAAPGGGYTF. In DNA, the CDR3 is TGTGCCAGCAGGGCGGCGCCCGGGGGTGGCTACACCTTC.

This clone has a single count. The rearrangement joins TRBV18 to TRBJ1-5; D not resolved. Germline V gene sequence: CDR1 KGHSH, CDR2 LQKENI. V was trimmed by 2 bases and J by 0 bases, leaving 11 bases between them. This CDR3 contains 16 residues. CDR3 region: CASSPISEGSNQPQHF. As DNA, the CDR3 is TGTGCCAGCTCACCAATAAGTGAGGGTAGCAATCAGCCCCAGCATTTT.

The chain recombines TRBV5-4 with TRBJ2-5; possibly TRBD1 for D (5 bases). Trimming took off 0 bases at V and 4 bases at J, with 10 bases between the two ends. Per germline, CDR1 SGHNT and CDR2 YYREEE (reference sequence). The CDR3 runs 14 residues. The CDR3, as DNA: TGTGCCAGCAGCTTGGAGGGGAAGGGAGAGACCCAGTACTTC. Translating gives CASSLEGKGETQYF.

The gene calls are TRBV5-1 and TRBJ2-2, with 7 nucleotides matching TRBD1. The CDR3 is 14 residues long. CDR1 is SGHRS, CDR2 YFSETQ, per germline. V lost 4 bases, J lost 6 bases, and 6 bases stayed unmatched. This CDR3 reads CASSPITGAGELFF. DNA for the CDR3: TGCGCCAGCAGCCCAATCACAGGGGCCGGGGAGCTGTTTTTT.

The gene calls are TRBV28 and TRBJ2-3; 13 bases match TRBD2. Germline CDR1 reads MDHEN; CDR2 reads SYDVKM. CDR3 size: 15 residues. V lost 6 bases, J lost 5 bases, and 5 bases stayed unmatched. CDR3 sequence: CASSGLAGDLDTQYF. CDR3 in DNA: TGTGCCAGCAGCGGACTAGCGGGAGATTTAGATACGCAGTATTTT.

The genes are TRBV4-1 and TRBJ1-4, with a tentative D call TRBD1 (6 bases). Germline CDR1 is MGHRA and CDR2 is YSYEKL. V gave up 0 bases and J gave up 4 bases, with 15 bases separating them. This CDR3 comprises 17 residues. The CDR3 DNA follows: TGCGCCAGCAGCCAAGACCCCTGGGGGGGCAATAATGAAAAACTGTTTTTT. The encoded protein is CASSQDPWGGNNEKLFF.

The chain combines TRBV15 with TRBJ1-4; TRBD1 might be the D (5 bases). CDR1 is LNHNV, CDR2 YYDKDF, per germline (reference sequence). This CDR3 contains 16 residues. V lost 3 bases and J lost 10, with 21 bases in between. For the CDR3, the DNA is TGTGCCACCAGCAGGGGCCGTCGGGGGAACGACGTAAAACTGTTTTTT. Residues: CATSRGRRGNDVKLFF.

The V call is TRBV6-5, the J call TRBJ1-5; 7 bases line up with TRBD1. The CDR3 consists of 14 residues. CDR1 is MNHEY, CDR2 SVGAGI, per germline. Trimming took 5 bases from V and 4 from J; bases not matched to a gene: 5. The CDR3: CASSREQGNQPQHF. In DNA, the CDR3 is TGTGCCAGCAGTAGGGAACAGGGGAATCAGCCCCAGCATTTT.

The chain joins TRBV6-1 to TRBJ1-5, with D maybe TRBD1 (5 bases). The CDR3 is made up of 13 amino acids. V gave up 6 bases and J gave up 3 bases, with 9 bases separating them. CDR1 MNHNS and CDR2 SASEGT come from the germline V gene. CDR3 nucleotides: TGTGCCAGCAGACGGGGGAACAATCAGCCCCAGCATTTT. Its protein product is CASRRGNNQPQHF.

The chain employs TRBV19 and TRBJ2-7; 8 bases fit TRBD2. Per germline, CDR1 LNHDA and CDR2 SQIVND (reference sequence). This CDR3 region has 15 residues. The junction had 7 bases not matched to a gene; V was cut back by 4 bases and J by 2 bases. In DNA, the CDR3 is TGTGCCAGTAGTACGGGGGGGGCTTTCCCCTACGAGCAGTACTTC. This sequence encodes CASSTGGAFPYEQYF.

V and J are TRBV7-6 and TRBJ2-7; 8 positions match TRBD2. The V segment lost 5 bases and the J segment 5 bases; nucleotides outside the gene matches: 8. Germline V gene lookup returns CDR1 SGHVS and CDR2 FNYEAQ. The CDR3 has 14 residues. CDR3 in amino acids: CASSRYGGGDEQYF. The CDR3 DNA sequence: TGTGCCAGCAGCCGGTACGGGGGGGGCGACGAGCAGTACTTC.

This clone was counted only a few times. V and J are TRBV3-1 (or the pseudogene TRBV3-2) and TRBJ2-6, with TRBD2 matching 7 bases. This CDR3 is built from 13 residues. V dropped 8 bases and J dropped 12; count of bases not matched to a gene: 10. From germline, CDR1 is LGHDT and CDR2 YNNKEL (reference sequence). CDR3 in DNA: TGTGCCAGCGGGGGGGAGAGATCCGGCGTCCTGACTTTC. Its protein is CASGGERSGVLTF.

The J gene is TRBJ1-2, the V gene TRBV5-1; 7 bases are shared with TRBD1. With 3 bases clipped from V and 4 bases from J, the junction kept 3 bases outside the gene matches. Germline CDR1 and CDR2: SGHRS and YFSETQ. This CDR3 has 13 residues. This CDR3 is CASSSGQTYGYTF. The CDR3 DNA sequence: TGCGCCAGCAGCTCGGGACAGACCTATGGCTACACCTTC.

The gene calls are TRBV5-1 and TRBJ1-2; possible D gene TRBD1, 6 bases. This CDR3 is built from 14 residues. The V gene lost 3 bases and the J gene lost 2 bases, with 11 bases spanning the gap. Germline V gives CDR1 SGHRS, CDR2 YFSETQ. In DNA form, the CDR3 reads TGCGCCAGCAGCTCCGAGACAGGCAACTATGGCTACACCTTC. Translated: CASSSETGNYGYTF.

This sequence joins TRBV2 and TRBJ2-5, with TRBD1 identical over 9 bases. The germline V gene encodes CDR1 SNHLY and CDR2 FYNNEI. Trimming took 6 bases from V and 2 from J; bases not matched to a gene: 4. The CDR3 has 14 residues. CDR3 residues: CASRAGTGQETQYF. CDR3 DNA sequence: TGTGCCAGCAGAGCCGGGACAGGGCAAGAGACCCAGTACTTC.

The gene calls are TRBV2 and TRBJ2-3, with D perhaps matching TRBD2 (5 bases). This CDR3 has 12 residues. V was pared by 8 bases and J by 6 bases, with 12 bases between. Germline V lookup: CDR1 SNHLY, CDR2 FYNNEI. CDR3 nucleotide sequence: TGTGCCAGCCGGCGGGTCGGGGATACGCAGTATTTT. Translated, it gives CASRRVGDTQYF. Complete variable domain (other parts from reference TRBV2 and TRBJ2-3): EPEVTQTPSHQVTQMGQEVILRCVPISNHLYFYWYRQILGQKVEFLVSFYNNEISEKSEIFDDQFSVERPDGSNFTLKIRSTKLEDSAMYFCASRRVGDTQYFGPGTRLTVL.

The CDR3: CASSLSSRNTGELFF. DNA for the CDR3: TGTGCCAGCAGCTTATCGTCCCGGAACACCGGGGAGCTGTTTTTT. V is TRBV7-6 and J is TRBJ2-2; D gene ambiguous. Per the germline V gene, CDR1 is SGHVS and CDR2 is FNYEAQ. This CDR3 has 15 residues. Trimming removed 2 bases at V and 1 base at J, with 8 bases between. The full variable domain, in which reference TRBV7-6 and TRBJ2-2 provide the parts outside the CDR3, is GAGVSQSPRYKVTKRGQDVALRCDPISGHVSLYWYRQALGQGPEFLTYFNYEAQQDKSGLPNDRFSAERPEGSISTLTIQRTEQRDSAMYRCASSLSSRNTGELFFGEGSRLTVL.